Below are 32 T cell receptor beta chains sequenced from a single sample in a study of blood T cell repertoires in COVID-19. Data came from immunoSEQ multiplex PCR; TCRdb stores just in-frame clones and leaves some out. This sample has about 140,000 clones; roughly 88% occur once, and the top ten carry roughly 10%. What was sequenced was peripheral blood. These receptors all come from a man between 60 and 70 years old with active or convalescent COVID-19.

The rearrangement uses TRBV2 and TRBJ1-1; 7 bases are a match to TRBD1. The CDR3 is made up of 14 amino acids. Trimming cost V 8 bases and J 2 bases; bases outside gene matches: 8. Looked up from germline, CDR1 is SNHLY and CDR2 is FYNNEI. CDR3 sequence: CASPKGQINTEAFF. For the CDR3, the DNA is TGTGCCAGCCCAAAGGGACAGATTAACACTGAAGCTTTCTTT.

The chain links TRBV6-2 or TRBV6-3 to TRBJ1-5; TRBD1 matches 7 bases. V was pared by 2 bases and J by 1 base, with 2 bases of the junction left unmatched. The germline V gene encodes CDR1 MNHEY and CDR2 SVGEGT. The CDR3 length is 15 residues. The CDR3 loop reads CASSYPDRSNQPQHF. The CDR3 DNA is TGTGCCAGCAGTTACCCGGACAGGAGCAATCAGCCCCAGCATTTT.

The CDR3 coding sequence is TGTGCCAGTAGTATTCCCTCCGGGACAGGGTTGGCTTTCTTT. As protein: CASSIPSGTGLAFF. This rearrangement joins TRBV19 to TRBJ1-1, with 9 bases that match TRBD1. CDR3 length: 14 amino acids. With 3 bases clipped from V and 11 bases from J, the junction kept 10 bases outside the gene matches. Germline V gene sequence: CDR1 LNHDA, CDR2 SQIVND (reference sequence). The whole variable domain, remainder taken from reference TRBV19 and TRBJ1-1, is DGGITQSPKYLFRKEGQNVTLSCEQNLNHDAMYWYRQDPGQGLRLIYYSQIVNDFQKGDIAEGYSVSREKKESFPLTVTSAQKNPTAFYLCASSIPSGTGLAFFGQGTRLTVV.

CDR3 bases: TGTGCCAGTAGTATAGTCTCCTTGGCTAGCGGGGCCTCCTACAATGAGCAGTTCTTC. Its protein product is CASSIVSLASGASYNEQFF. This chain uses TRBV19 with TRBJ2-1, with TRBD2 matching 9 bases. The ends lost 1 base at V and 0 bases at J; junction bases unmatched: 10. CDR3 length equals 19 residues. Germline V lookup: CDR1 LNHDA, CDR2 SQIVND (reference sequence).

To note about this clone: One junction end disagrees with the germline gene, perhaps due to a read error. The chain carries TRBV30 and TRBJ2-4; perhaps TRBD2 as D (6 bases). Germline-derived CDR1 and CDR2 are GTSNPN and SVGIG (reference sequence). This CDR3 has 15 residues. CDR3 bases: TGTACCTGGAGGCGCGGGGAGTTAGCCAAAAACATTCAGTACTTC. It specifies CTWRRGELAKNIQYF.

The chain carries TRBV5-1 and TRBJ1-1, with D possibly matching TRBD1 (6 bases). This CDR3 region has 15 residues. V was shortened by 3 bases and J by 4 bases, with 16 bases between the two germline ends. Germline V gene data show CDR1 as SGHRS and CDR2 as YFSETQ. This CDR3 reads CASSSRGGPGTEAFF. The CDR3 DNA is TGCGCCAGCAGCTCGCGCGGGGGGCCGGGCACTGAAGCTTTCTTT.

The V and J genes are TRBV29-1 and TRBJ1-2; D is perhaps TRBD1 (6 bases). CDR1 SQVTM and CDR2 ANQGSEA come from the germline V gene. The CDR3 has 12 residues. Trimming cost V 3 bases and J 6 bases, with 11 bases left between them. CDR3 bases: TGCAGCGTTGATATTAGGACAGATGGCTACACCTTC. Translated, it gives CSVDIRTDGYTF.

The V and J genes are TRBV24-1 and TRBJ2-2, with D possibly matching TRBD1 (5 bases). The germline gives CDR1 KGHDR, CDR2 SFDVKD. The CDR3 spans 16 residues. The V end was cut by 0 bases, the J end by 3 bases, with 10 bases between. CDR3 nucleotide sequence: TGTGCCACCAGTGATTTGAGGGGCGCGGACACCGGGGAGCTGTTTTTT. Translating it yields CATSDLRGADTGELFF.

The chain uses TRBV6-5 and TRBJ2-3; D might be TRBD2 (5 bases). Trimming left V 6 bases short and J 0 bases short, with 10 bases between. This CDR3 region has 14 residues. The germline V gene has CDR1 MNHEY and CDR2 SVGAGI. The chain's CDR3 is CASRVTTSTDTQYF. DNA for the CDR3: TGTGCCAGCAGGGTGACTACTAGCACAGATACGCAGTATTTT.

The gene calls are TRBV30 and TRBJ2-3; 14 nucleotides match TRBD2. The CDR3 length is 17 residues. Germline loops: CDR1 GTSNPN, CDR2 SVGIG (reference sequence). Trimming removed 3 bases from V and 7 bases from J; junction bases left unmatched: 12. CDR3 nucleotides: TGTGCCTGGAGGCGAAGAGAGACTAGCGGGAGGGGTTATACGCAGTATTTT. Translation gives CAWRRRETSGRGYTQYF. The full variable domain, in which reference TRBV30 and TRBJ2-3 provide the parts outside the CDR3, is SQTIHQWPATLVQPVGSPLSLECTVEGTSNPNLYWYRQAAGRGLQLLFYSVGIGQISSEVPQNLSASRPQDRQFILSSKKLLLSDSGFYLCAWRRRETSGRGYTQYFGPGTRLTVL.

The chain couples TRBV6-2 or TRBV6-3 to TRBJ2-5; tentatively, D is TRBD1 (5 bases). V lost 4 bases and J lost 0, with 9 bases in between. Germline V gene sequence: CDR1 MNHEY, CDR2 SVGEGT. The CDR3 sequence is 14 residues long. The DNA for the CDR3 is TGTGCCAGCAGTTTCCTGACAGACCAAGAGACCCAGTACTTC. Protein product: CASSFLTDQETQYF.

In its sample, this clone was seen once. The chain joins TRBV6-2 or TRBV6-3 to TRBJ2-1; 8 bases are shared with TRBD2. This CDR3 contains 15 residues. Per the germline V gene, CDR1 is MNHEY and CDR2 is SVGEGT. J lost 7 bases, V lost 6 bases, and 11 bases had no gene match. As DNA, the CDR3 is TGTGCCAGCAGCGCAGCGGGGGCGTCAGGTAATGAGCAGTTCTTC. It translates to CASSAAGASGNEQFF.

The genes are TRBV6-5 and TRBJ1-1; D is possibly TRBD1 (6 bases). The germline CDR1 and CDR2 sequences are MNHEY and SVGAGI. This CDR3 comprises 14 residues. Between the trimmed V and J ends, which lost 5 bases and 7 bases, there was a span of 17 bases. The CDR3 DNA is TGTGCCAGCAGTACAGGGATAGTTGCAGGTGAAGCTTTCTTT. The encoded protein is CASSTGIVAGEAFF.

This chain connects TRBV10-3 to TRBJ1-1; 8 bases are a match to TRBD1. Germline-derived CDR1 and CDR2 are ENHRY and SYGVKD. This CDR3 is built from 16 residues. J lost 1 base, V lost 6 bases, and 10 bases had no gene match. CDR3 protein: CAISAGQGVGNTEAFF. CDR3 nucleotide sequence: TGTGCCATCAGCGCTGGACAGGGAGTAGGGAACACTGAAGCTTTCTTT.

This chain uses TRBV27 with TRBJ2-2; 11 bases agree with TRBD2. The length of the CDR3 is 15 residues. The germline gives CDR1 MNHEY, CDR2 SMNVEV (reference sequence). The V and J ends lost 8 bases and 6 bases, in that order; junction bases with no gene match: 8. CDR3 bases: TGTGCCAGCTGGTTAGCGGGAGGGCCTTCCGGGGAGCTGTTTTTT. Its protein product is CASWLAGGPSGELFF.

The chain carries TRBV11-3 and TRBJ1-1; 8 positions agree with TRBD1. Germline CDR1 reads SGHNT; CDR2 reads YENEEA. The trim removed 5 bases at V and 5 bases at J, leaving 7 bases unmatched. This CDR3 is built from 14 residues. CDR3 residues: CASSPRGRGTEAFF. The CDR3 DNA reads TGTGCCAGCAGCCCCAGGGGGCGAGGAACTGAAGCTTTCTTT.

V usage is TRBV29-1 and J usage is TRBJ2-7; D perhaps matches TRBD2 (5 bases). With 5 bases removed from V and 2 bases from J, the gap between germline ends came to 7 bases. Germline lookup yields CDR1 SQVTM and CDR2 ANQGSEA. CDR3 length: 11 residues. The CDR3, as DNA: TGCAGCGTTCGGGAAACCTACGAGCAGTACTTC. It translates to CSVRETYEQYF.

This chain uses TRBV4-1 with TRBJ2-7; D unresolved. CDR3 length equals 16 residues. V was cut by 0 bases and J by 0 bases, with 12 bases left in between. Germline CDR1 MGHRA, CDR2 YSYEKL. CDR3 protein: CASSQEGGSLSYEQYF. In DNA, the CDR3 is TGCGCCAGCAGCCAAGAAGGCGGCAGCCTCTCCTACGAGCAGTACTTC.

This chain's CDR3 is CSVGRLAGGTGELFF. The CDR3, as DNA: TGCAGCGTTGGCCGACTAGCGGGAGGCACCGGGGAGCTGTTTTTT. The rearrangement links TRBV29-1 to TRBJ2-2; 13 nucleotides line up with TRBD2. The CDR3 loop spans 15 amino acids. Germline V lookup: CDR1 SQVTM, CDR2 ANQGSEA. Germline trimming cut 4 bases from V and 4 bases from J; bases unmatched to any gene: 3.

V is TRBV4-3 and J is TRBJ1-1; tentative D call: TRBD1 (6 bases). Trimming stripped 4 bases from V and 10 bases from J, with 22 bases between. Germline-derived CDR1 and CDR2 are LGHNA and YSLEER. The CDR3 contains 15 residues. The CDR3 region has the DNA TGCGCCAGCAGCCGCGACCGGGACATAGGGTCGGGAGCTTTCTTT. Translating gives CASSRDRDIGSGAFF.

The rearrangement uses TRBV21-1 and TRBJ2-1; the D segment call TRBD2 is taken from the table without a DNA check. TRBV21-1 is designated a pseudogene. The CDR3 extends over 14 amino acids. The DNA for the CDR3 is TGTGCCAGCAGCGGGGGCGGGAGGGGCAATGAGCAGTTCTTC. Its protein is CASSGGGRGNEQFF.

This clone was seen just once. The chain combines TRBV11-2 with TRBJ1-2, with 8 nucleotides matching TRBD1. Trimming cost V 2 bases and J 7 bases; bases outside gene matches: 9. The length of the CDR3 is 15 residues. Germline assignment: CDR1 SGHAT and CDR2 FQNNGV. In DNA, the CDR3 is TGTGCCAGCAGCTTAACTGACAGGGGCGCGGGTGGCTACACCTTC. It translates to CASSLTDRGAGGYTF.

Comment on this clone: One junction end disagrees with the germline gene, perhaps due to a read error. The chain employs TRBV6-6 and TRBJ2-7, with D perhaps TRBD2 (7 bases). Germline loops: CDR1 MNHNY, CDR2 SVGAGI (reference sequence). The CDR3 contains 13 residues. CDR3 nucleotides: TGTGCCAGCAGTTACTCGATGGCGGGGGCCGGGGACTTC. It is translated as CASSYSMAGAGDF.

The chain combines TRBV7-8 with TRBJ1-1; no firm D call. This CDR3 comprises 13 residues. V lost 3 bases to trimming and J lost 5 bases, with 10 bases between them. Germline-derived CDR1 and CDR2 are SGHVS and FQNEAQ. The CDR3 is CASSFQVYTEAFF. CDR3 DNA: TGTGCCAGCAGCTTTCAGGTATATACTGAAGCTTTCTTT.

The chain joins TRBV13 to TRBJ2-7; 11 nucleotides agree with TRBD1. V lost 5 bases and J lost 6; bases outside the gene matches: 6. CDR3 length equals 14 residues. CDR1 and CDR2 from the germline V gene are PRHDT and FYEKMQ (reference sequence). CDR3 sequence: CASSPGQGASEQYV. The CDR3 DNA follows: TGTGCCAGCAGCCCCGGACAGGGGGCCTCCGAGCAGTACGTC.

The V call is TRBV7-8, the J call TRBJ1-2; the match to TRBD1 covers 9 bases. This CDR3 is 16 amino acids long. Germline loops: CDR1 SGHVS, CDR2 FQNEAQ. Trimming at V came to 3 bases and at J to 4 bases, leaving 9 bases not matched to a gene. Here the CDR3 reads CASSLTGQGQTYGYTF. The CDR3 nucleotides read TGTGCCAGCAGCTTGACGGGACAGGGACAAACCTATGGCTACACCTTC.

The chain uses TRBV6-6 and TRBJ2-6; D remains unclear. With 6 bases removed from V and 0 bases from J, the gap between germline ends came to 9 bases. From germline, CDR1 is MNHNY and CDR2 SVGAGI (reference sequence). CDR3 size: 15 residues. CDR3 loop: CASSFSLSGANVLTF. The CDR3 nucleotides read TGTGCCAGCAGCTTCTCCCTCTCTGGGGCCAACGTCCTGACTTTC.

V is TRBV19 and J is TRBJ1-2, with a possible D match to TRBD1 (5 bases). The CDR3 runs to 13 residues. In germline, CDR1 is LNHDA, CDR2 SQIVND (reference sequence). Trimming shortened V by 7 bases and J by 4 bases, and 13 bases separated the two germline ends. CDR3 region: CASTIRGVYGYTF. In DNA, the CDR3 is TGTGCCAGTACCATCCGGGGGGTCTATGGCTACACCTTC.

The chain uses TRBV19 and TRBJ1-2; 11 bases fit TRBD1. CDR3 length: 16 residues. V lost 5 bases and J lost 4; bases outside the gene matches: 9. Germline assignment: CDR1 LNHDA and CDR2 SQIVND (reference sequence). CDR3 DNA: TGTGCCAGTAGTTCCCACGGACAGGGGGCAAGCTATGGCTACACCTTC. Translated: CASSSHGQGASYGYTF. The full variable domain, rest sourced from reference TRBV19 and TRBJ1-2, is DGGITQSPKYLFRKEGQNVTLSCEQNLNHDAMYWYRQDPGQGLRLIYYSQIVNDFQKGDIAEGYSVSREKKESFPLTVTSAQKNPTAFYLCASSSHGQGASYGYTFGSGTRLTVV.

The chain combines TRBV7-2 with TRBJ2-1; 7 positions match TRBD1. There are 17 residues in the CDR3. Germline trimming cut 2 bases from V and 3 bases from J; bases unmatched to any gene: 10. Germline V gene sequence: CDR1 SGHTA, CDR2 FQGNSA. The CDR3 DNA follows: TGTGCCAGCAGCTTACGTTACGAGGGGGCTTTCTACAATGAGCAGTTCTTC. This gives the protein CASSLRYEGAFYNEQFF.

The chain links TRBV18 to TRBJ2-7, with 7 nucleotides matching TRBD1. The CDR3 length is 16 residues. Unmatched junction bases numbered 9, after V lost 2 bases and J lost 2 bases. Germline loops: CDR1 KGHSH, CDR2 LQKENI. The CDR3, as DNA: TGTGCCAGCTCACCATTCAGCGCAGGGGGAACCTACGAGCAGTACTTC. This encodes CASSPFSAGGTYEQYF.

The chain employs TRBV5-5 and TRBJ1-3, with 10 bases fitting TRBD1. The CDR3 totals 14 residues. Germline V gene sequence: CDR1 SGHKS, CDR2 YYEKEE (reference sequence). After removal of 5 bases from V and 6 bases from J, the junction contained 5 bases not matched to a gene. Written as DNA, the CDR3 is TGTGCCAGCAGGGGTGACAGGGGGCTAAACACCATATATTTT. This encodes CASRGDRGLNTIYF.